The 15 T cell receptor beta chains in this list originate from one sample, sequenced in a study of blood T cell repertoires in COVID-19. This table comes from immunoSEQ multiplex PCR, and its TCRdb copy is limited to in-frame clones, with some not included. In the table there are fewer than 650,000 clones, around nine tenths of which are singletons. The material sequenced was peripheral blood. The receptors were gathered from a woman in her forties or fifties with COVID-19, enrolled during active disease.

The chain carries TRBV10-2 and TRBJ2-1; 10 bases are shared with TRBD2. The CDR3 contains 17 residues. The V gene's germline CDR1 is WSHSY and CDR2 SAAADI. J was trimmed by 5 bases and V by 6 bases; bases with no gene match: 13. CDR3 sequence (DNA): TGCGCCAGCAGGGCTAGCGGGGGAGATCTTCGGGACAATGAGCAGTTCTTC. Translation gives CASRASGGDLRDNEQFF.

The chain links TRBV6-5 to TRBJ2-3, with TRBD2 as a possible D gene (7 bases). Deletions cut 8 bases from V and 2 bases from J, with 17 bases between. This CDR3 spans 15 amino acids. The V gene's germline CDR1 is MNHEY and CDR2 SVGAGI. The CDR3 DNA reads as TGTGCCAGCTGGGACGCGGGGGCCCTCACAGATACGCAGTATTTT. It yields the protein CASWDAGALTDTQYF.

This chain connects TRBV25-1 to TRBJ1-2, with TRBD1 identical over 9 bases. Trimming took 1 base from V and 4 from J; bases not matched to a gene: 4. Germline CDR1 reads MGHDK; CDR2 reads SYGVNS. The CDR3 is 15 amino acids. The CDR3 is CASSELGTGFYGYTF. The DNA for the CDR3 is TGTGCCAGCAGTGAATTAGGGACAGGGTTCTATGGCTACACCTTC.

The J gene is TRBJ1-1, the V gene TRBV5-1; D uncertain. The germline CDR1 and CDR2 sequences are SGHRS and YFSETQ. Trimming left V 8 bases short and J 1 base short, with 12 bases between. The CDR3 length is 13 residues. CDR3 sequence: CASRRGENTEAFF. DNA for the CDR3: TGCGCCAGTAGGCGGGGAGAGAACACTGAAGCTTTCTTT.

The chain uses TRBV19 and TRBJ1-2; D call uncertain. The germline V gene encodes CDR1 LNHDA and CDR2 SQIVND (reference sequence). The CDR3 runs 12 residues. The germline V and J ends were trimmed by 6 bases and 2 bases, with 7 bases remaining between them. Here the CDR3 DNA reads TGTGCCAGTAGGAGGGCCAACTATGGCTACACCTTC. Protein: CASRRANYGYTF.

The genes are TRBV6-5 and TRBJ1-5; 9 bases are shared with TRBD1. V shed 6 bases and J 6 bases; nucleotides not matched to a gene: 3. The CDR3 contains 13 residues. Germline V gene sequence: CDR1 MNHEY, CDR2 SVGAGI. DNA of the CDR3: TGTGCCAGCAGACAGGGGGCAGGTCAGCCCCAGCATTTT. Protein sequence: CASRQGAGQPQHF.

This chain links TRBV19 with TRBJ1-5; TRBD1 matches 7 bases. This CDR3 is 16 amino acids long. J lost 2 bases, V lost 5 bases, and 9 bases had no gene match. The V gene's germline CDR1 is LNHDA and CDR2 SQIVND (reference sequence). This chain's CDR3 is CASSPPRQGGNQPQHF. The CDR3 DNA reads TGTGCCAGTAGTCCCCCTCGGCAGGGGGGCAATCAGCCCCAGCATTTT.

This clone has just one count. The rearrangement links TRBV6-5 to TRBJ1-2; 9 bases agree with TRBD1. Germline V gene data show CDR1 as MNHEY and CDR2 as SVGAGI. The CDR3 has 14 amino acids. V shed 6 bases, J shed 5 bases, and the junction held 7 bases outside the gene matches. The CDR3 DNA sequence: TGTGCCAGCAGGTCCACAGGGGGCGGATATGGCTACACCTTC. As protein: CASRSTGGGYGYTF.

V is TRBV2 and J is TRBJ1-4; TRBD1 matches at 8 bases. Trimming cost V 1 base and J 8 bases; bases outside gene matches: 6. This CDR3 contains 15 residues. Germline V gives CDR1 SNHLY, CDR2 FYNNEI. CDR3 sequence (DNA): TGTGCCAGCAGTGAAGGCGCAGGGGGCGCGGAAAAACTGTTTTTT. Translation gives CASSEGAGGAEKLFF.

This sequence joins TRBV2 and TRBJ1-1, with D perhaps TRBD1 (5 bases). This CDR3 contains 14 residues. CDR1 is SNHLY and CDR2 is FYNNEI in the germline V gene. V lost 3 bases and J lost 5, with 13 bases in between. CDR3 residues: CASSEQGGITEAFF. The DNA for the CDR3 is TGTGCCAGCAGTGAGCAGGGAGGAATAACTGAAGCTTTCTTT. The full variable domain, in which reference TRBV2 and TRBJ1-1 provide the parts outside the CDR3, is EPEVTQTPSHQVTQMGQEVILRCVPISNHLYFYWYRQILGQKVEFLVSFYNNEISEKSEIFDDQFSVERPDGSNFTLKIRSTKLEDSAMYFCASSEQGGITEAFFGQGTRLTVV.

With respect to this clone: This sample also contains other DNA sequences that code for the same CDR3. The V gene is TRBV5-1, the J gene TRBJ1-1, with TRBD1 as a possible D gene (5 bases). Germline-derived CDR1 and CDR2 are SGHRS and YFSETQ. CDR3 length: 14 residues. V dropped 3 bases and J dropped 0 bases, with 9 bases sitting between them. The CDR3 region has the DNA TGCGCCAGCAGCTCCCAGGGCTTGAACACTGAAGCTTTCTTT. Its protein product is CASSSQGLNTEAFF. The entire variable domain, with the rest obtained from reference TRBV5-1 and TRBJ1-1, is as follows: KAGVTQTPRYLIKTRGQQVTLSCSPISGHRSVSWYQQTPGQGLQFLFEYFSETQRNKGNFPGRFSGRQFSNSRSEMNVSTLELGDSALYLCASSSQGLNTEAFFGQGTRLTVV.

The chain uses TRBV11-2 and TRBJ1-6; possibly TRBD1 for D (6 bases). The CDR3 loop spans 15 amino acids. CDR1 is SGHAT and CDR2 is FQNNGV in the germline V gene. V was shortened by 5 bases and J by 7 bases, with 15 bases between the two germline ends. CDR3 protein: CASSTNRGGNSPLHF. CDR3 nucleotides: TGTGCCAGCAGCACTAATAGGGGGGGCAATTCACCCCTCCACTTT.

This clone has a count of ten or more. The chain carries TRBV10-3 and TRBJ1-1; D not certain. Trimming removed 7 bases from V and 7 bases from J, with 13 bases in between. Germline V gives CDR1 ENHRY, CDR2 SYGVKD. This CDR3 has 12 residues. CDR3 coding DNA: TGTGCCATCACTCCGTCCCCAGATGAAGCTTTCTTT. Its translation: CAITPSPDEAFF.

The CDR3 region has the DNA TGTGCCAGTAGTTCAGGGGTCGCCAAAATAAGGGAAAAACTGTTTTTT. This gives the protein CASSSGVAKIREKLFF. The chain carries TRBV19 and TRBJ1-4, with a tentative D call TRBD1 (6 bases). The CDR3 is 16 amino acids. Trimming cost V 5 bases and J 8 bases, with 21 bases left between them. Germline lookup yields CDR1 LNHDA and CDR2 SQIVND (reference sequence).

The genes are TRBV2 and TRBJ1-2; TRBD1 aligns across 7 bases. Germline V gene sequence: CDR1 SNHLY, CDR2 FYNNEI. The CDR3 has 14 amino acids. The V gene end was trimmed by 2 bases and the J gene end by 2 bases; junction bases not matched to a gene: 2. The CDR3 is CASSERQGNYGYTF. The CDR3 region has the DNA TGTGCCAGCAGTGAACGACAGGGAAACTATGGCTACACCTTC.